Listed here are 22 T cell receptor beta chains from one sample, sequenced in a study of T cell responses to AZD1222 COVID-19 vaccine. Repertoires were generated with immunoSEQ multiplex PCR, while TCRdb's copy carries only in-frame clones and drops some. The sample shows more than 100,000 clones, about 90% of them seen only once. The sample consisted of peripheral blood, taken on day 0 of AZD1222 vaccination. The receptors originated from an adult in good health.

This sequence joins TRBV6-5 and TRBJ1-2; 7 nucleotides line up with TRBD1. Germline CDR1 reads MNHEY; CDR2 reads SVGAGI. Unmatched junction bases numbered 2, after V lost 5 bases and J lost 2 bases. The CDR3 length is 13 residues. The chain's CDR3 is CASSRDRNYGYTF. In DNA, the CDR3 is TGTGCCAGCAGTAGGGACAGAAACTATGGCTACACCTTC.

This sequence joins TRBV7-2 and TRBJ1-6; TRBD1 matches 7 bases. Germline assignment: CDR1 SGHTA and CDR2 FQGNSA. The J segment lost 6 bases and the V segment lost 3 bases, leaving 2 bases of the junction unmatched. The CDR3 extends over 14 amino acids. For the CDR3, the DNA is TGTGCCAGCAGCTTGTGGGACAGTAATTCACCCCTCCACTTT. Its protein is CASSLWDSNSPLHF.

This clone has a handful of counts. This chain joins TRBV2 and TRBJ1-5; D gene ambiguous. Germline loops: CDR1 SNHLY, CDR2 FYNNEI. Deletions cut 8 bases from V and 0 bases from J, with 14 bases between. This CDR3 has 15 residues. The CDR3 reads CASGARGSSNQPQHF. The DNA for the CDR3 is TGTGCCAGCGGCGCCCGGGGATCTAGCAATCAGCCCCAGCATTTT.

V is TRBV19 and J is TRBJ2-7; 8 bases line up with TRBD2. The CDR3 is 15 amino acids. Germline V gene lookup returns CDR1 LNHDA and CDR2 SQIVND (reference sequence). Trimming at V came to 11 bases and at J to 4 bases, leaving 16 bases not matched to a gene. This CDR3 reads CASRGSSGRGYEQYF. Written as DNA, the CDR3 is TGTGCCTCCCGAGGGTCCAGCGGGAGAGGGTACGAGCAGTACTTC.

The chain recombines TRBV3-1 (or the pseudogene TRBV3-2) with TRBJ2-5, with TRBD2 as a possible D gene (6 bases). Germline V gene data show CDR1 as LGHDT and CDR2 as YNNKEL (reference sequence). V lost 4 bases to trimming and J lost 2 bases, with 17 bases between them. The CDR3 has 16 residues. In DNA, the CDR3 is TGTGCCAGCAGCCCCCCGGCGACCCGGGGGCAAGAGACCCAGTACTTC. Translated: CASSPPATRGQETQYF.

The CDR3 DNA is TGTGCCTGGAGTACGGGACAGGGAAACACCATATATTTT. Translation: CAWSTGQGNTIYF. V usage is TRBV30 and J usage is TRBJ1-3; TRBD1 agrees at 7 bases. V was pared by 2 bases and J by 4 bases, with 2 bases of the junction left unmatched. CDR3 length: 13 residues. Germline CDR1 reads GTSNPN; CDR2 reads SVGIG (reference sequence).

The J gene is TRBJ2-7, the V gene TRBV28, with D possibly matching TRBD2 (5 bases). The V end was cut by 6 bases, the J end by 3 bases, with 15 bases between. The V gene's germline CDR1 is MDHEN and CDR2 SYDVKM. The CDR3 contains 14 residues. The CDR3 region is CASRRRGSVYEQYF. In nucleotides, the CDR3 is TGTGCCAGCAGACGCCGAGGGTCGGTCTACGAGCAGTACTTC.

The V and J genes are TRBV5-1 and TRBJ2-5; possibly TRBD1 or TRBD2 for D (5 bases each). Germline assignment: CDR1 SGHRS and CDR2 YFSETQ. This CDR3 has 14 residues. V lost 5 bases, J lost 1 base, and 12 bases lay in between. The DNA for the CDR3 is TGCGCCAGCAGTCCCGGGACGACCCAAGAGACCCAGTACTTC. Translation: CASSPGTTQETQYF. Looking up the rest from reference TRBV5-1 and TRBJ2-5 gives the full variable domain: KAGVTQTPRYLIKTRGQQVTLSCSPISGHRSVSWYQQTPGQGLQFLFEYFSETQRNKGNFPGRFSGRQFSNSRSEMNVSTLELGDSALYLCASSPGTTQETQYFGPGTRLLVL.

The rearrangement joins TRBV11-3 to TRBJ2-1; 10 nucleotides line up with TRBD2. V was pared by 2 bases and J by 6 bases, with 7 bases of the junction left unmatched. The CDR3 length is 16 residues. Germline CDR1 reads SGHNT; CDR2 reads YENEEA. The CDR3 sequence: CASSLRASGRVNEQFF. The CDR3, as DNA: TGTGCCAGCAGCTTAAGGGCTAGCGGGAGAGTCAATGAGCAGTTCTTC. The whole variable domain, filled in from reference TRBV11-3 and TRBJ2-1, reads EAGVVQSPRYKIIEKKQPVAFWCNPISGHNTLYWYLQNLGQGPELLIRYENEEAVDDSQLPKDRFSAERLKGVDSTLKIQPAELGDSAVYLCASSLRASGRVNEQFFGPGTRLTVL.

The chain employs TRBV29-1 and TRBJ2-1; 8 bases align to TRBD1. The CDR3 is made up of 13 amino acids. V shed 7 bases and J 10 bases; nucleotides not matched to a gene: 12. Germline V gene sequence: CDR1 SQVTM, CDR2 ANQGSEA. The DNA for the CDR3 is TGCAGCGCTAAAAACCCCAGGGGGCAGGAGCAGTTCTTC. As protein: CSAKNPRGQEQFF.

The V and J genes are TRBV7-8 and TRBJ2-7, with D perhaps matching TRBD1 (7 bases). Germline V gene lookup returns CDR1 SGHVS and CDR2 FQNEAQ. The CDR3 consists of 14 residues. Trimming stripped 0 bases from V and 4 bases from J, with 10 bases between. CDR3 DNA sequence: TGTGCCAGCAGCTTAGCGACAGGGAGGTACGAGCAGTACTTC. Amino acid sequence: CASSLATGRYEQYF.

V usage is TRBV5-8 and J usage is TRBJ2-7; weak D call: TRBD1 (7 bases). This CDR3 region has 15 residues. The germline V gene encodes CDR1 SGHTS and CDR2 YDEGEE. Trimming took 0 bases from V and 2 from J, leaving 12 bases between them. The CDR3 loop is CASSLGQGGTYEQYF. The CDR3 coding sequence is TGTGCCAGCAGCTTGGGTCAGGGGGGCACCTACGAGCAGTACTTC.

V is TRBV5-1 and J is TRBJ2-1, with TRBD2 identical over 10 bases. J was trimmed by 6 bases and V by 0 bases; bases with no gene match: 6. Germline lookup yields CDR1 SGHRS and CDR2 YFSETQ. This CDR3 contains 16 residues. DNA for the CDR3: TGCGCCAGCAGCTTGGAGGCTAGCGGGAGTGGCAATGAGCAGTTCTTC. This encodes CASSLEASGSGNEQFF.

The V and J genes are TRBV3-1 (or the pseudogene TRBV3-2) and TRBJ1-4; no reliable D call. Germline loops: CDR1 LGHDT, CDR2 YNNKEL (reference sequence). The CDR3 extends over 14 amino acids. With 4 bases removed from V and 3 bases from J, the gap between germline ends came to 9 bases. The CDR3 loop is CASSPHGPNEKLFF. In DNA form, the CDR3 reads TGTGCCAGCAGCCCCCACGGGCCTAATGAAAAACTGTTTTTT.

V and J are TRBV28 and TRBJ1-1; TRBD1 is a possible D gene (5 bases). This CDR3 region has 15 residues. The germline V and J ends were trimmed by 8 bases and 4 bases, with 20 bases remaining between them. Germline CDR1 is MDHEN and CDR2 is SYDVKM. DNA for the CDR3: TGTGCCAGCGGACCTGTTGAGTGGGGGATCACTGAAGCTTTCTTT. This translates into CASGPVEWGITEAFF. Drawing the rest from reference TRBV28 and TRBJ1-1, the complete variable domain is DVKVTQSSRYLVKRTGEKVFLECVQDMDHENMFWYRQDPGLGLRLIYFSYDVKMKEKGDIPEGYSVSREKKERFSLILESASTNQTSMYLCASGPVEWGITEAFFGQGTRLTVV.

V gene TRBV9 combines with J gene TRBJ2-1, with 15 bases that match TRBD2. V trimming: 2 bases; J trimming: 3 bases; junction bases outside the gene matches: 3. There are 17 residues in the CDR3. Germline V gene sequence: CDR1 SGDLS, CDR2 YYNGEE. The CDR3 DNA reads as TGTGCCAGCAGCGTGGGGACTAGCGGGGGGCGCTACAATGAGCAGTTCTTC. It yields the protein CASSVGTSGGRYNEQFF.

CDR3 DNA sequence: TGTGCCACCAGTGATCCAGATTACGGGACAGGGGTAGGGGCTGAAGCTTTCTTT. Translated: CATSDPDYGTGVGAEAFF. The genes are TRBV24-1 and TRBJ1-1; 10 nucleotides align to TRBD1. J gave up 6 bases and V 3 bases, and 15 bases lay outside the gene matches. The CDR3 extends over 18 amino acids. The germline V gene has CDR1 KGHDR and CDR2 SFDVKD.

This chain joins TRBV19 and TRBJ1-3, with D unresolved. CDR1 and CDR2 (germline): LNHDA, SQIVND (reference sequence). V lost 5 bases, J lost 1 base, and 21 bases lay in between. The CDR3 covers 18 residues. CDR3 region: CASSSVSGPLSSGNTIYF. In DNA form, the CDR3 reads TGTGCCAGTAGTTCAGTGTCGGGCCCCCTCTCTTCTGGAAACACCATATATTTT.

The gene calls are TRBV14 and TRBJ1-4, with 8 bases identical to TRBD1. Germline V gives CDR1 SGHDN, CDR2 FVKESK. J lost 6 bases, V lost 4 bases, and 7 bases had no gene match. This CDR3 region has 15 residues. The CDR3 protein is CASSPRQGWDEKLFF. CDR3 DNA: TGTGCCAGCAGCCCCCGACAGGGGTGGGATGAAAAACTGTTTTTT.

V and J are TRBV7-9 and TRBJ2-7; D is perhaps TRBD2 (5 bases). CDR1 is SEHNR and CDR2 is FQNEAQ in the germline V gene (reference sequence). V lost 3 bases to trimming and J lost 4 bases, with 10 bases between them. This CDR3 comprises 13 residues. CDR3 nucleotides: TGTGCCAGCAGCTTCCCTAGCTCGTACGAGCAGTACTTC. Protein sequence: CASSFPSSYEQYF.

This clone was detected only a few times. The chain uses TRBV30 and TRBJ1-4; possibly TRBD1 for D (6 bases). Between the trimmed V and J ends, which lost 2 bases and 4 bases, there was a span of 20 bases. From germline, CDR1 is GTSNPN and CDR2 SVGIG (reference sequence). The CDR3 consists of 17 residues. CDR3 sequence: CAWSTGGAGWGNEKLFF. The CDR3 DNA is TGTGCCTGGAGTACGGGGGGGGCTGGTTGGGGTAATGAAAAACTGTTTTTT. The full variable domain, rest sourced from reference TRBV30 and TRBJ1-4, is SQTIHQWPATLVQPVGSPLSLECTVEGTSNPNLYWYRQAAGRGLQLLFYSVGIGQISSEVPQNLSASRPQDRQFILSSKKLLLSDSGFYLCAWSTGGAGWGNEKLFFGSGTQLSVL.

In this sample, this clone turned up a few times. This chain uses TRBV6-4 with TRBJ2-6, with no clear D. CDR1 is MRHNA, CDR2 SNTAGT, per germline. The CDR3 runs to 14 residues. Trimming removed 2 bases from V and 0 bases from J, with 2 bases in between. The CDR3 DNA reads TGTGCCAGCAGTGACAACTCTGGGGCCAACGTCCTGACTTTC. This sequence encodes CASSDNSGANVLTF.